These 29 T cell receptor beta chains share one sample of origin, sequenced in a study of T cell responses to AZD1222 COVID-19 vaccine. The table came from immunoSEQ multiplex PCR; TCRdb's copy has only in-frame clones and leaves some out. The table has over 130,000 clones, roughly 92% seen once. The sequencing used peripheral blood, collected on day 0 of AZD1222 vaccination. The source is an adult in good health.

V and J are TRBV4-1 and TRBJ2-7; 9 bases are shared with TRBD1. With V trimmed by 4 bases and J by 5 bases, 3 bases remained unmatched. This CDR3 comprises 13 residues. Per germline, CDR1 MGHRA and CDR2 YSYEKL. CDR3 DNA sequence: TGCGCCAGCAGCCCCAGGACAGGGGACGAGCAGTACTTC. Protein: CASSPRTGDEQYF.

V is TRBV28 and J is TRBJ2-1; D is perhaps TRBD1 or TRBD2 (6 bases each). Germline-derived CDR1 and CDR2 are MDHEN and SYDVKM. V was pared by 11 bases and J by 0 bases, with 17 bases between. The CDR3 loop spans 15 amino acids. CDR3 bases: TGTGCCTCCCAGAAAGGGGGGTCCTCCTACAATGAGCAGTTCTTC. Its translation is CASQKGGSSYNEQFF.

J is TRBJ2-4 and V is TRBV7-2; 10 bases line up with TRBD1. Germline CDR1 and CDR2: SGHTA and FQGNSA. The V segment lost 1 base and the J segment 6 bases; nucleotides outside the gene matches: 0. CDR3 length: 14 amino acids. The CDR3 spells CASSLGQGANIQYF. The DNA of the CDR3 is TGTGCCAGCAGCTTAGGACAGGGGGCAAACATTCAGTACTTC.

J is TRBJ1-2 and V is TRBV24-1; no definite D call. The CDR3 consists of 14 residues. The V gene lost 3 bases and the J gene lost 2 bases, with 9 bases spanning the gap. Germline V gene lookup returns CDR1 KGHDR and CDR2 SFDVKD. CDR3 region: CATSDAGPNYGYTF. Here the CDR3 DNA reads TGTGCCACCAGTGATGCCGGGCCCAACTATGGCTACACCTTC.

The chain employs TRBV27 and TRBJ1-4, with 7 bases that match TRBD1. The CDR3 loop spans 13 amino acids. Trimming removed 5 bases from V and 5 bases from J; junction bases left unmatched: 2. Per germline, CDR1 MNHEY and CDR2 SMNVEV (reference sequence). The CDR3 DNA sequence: TGTGCCAGCAGTCGACAGGGAAATGAAAAACTGTTTTTT. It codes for CASSRQGNEKLFF.

CDR3 nucleotide sequence: TGTGCCAGCAGCCAAGAAGGGTATTGGATCTACGAGCAGTACTTC. Protein: CASSQEGYWIYEQYF. The rearrangement uses TRBV3-1 (or the pseudogene TRBV3-2) and TRBJ2-7; no firm D call. Per germline, CDR1 LGHDT and CDR2 YNNKEL (reference sequence). V was trimmed by 0 bases and J by 3 bases, leaving 12 bases between them. The CDR3 length is 15 residues.

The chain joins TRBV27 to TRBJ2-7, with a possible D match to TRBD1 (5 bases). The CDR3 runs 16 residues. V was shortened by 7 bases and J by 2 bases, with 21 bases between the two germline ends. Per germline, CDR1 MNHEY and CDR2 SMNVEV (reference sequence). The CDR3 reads CASTPLDTSLPYEQYF. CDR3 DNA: TGTGCCAGCACCCCCTTGGACACAAGCCTCCCCTACGAGCAGTACTTC.

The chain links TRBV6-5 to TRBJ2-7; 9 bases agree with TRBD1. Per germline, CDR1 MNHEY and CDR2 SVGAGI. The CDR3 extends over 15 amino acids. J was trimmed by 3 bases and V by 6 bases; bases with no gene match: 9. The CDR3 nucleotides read TGTGCCAGCAGATTCCGCCGGGACAGGGTCTACGAGCAGTACTTC. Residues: CASRFRRDRVYEQYF.

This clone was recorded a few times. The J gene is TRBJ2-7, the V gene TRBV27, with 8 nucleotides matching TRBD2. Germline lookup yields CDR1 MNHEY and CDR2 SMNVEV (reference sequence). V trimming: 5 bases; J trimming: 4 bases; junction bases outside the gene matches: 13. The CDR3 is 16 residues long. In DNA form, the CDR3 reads TGTGCCAGCAGTGACAACGGGAGGGCCCGGGGTTACGAGCAGTACTTC. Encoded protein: CASSDNGRARGYEQYF.

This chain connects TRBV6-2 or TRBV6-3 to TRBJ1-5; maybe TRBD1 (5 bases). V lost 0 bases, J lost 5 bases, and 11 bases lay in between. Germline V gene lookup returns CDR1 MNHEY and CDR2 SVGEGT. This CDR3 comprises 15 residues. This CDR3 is CASSYSIGGDQPQHF. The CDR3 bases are TGTGCCAGCAGTTACTCGATTGGAGGGGATCAGCCCCAGCATTTT.

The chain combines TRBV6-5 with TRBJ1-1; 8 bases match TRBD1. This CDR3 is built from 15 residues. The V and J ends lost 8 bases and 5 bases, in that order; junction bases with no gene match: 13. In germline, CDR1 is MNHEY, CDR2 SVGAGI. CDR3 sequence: CASGRTGQGATEAFF. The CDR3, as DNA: TGTGCCAGCGGGAGGACAGGGCAGGGCGCTACTGAAGCTTTCTTT.

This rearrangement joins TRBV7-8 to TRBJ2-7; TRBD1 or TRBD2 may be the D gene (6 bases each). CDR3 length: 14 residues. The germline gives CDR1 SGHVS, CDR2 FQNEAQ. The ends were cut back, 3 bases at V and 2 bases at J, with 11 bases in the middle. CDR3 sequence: CASSFGGLPYEQYF. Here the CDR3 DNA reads TGTGCCAGCAGCTTCGGGGGCCTCCCCTACGAGCAGTACTTC.

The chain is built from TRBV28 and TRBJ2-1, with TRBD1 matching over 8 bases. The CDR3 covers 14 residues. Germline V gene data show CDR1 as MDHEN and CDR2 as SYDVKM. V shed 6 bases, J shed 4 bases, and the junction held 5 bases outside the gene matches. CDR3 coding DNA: TGTGCCAGCAGACCAGGACAGGGTTACAATGAGCAGTTCTTC. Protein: CASRPGQGYNEQFF.

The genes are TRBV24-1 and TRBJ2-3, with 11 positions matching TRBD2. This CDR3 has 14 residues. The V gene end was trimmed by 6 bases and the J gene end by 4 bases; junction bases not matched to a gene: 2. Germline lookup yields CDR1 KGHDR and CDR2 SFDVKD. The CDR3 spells CATSTSGGADTQYF. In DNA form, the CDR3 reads TGTGCCACCAGTACTAGCGGGGGTGCAGATACGCAGTATTTT.

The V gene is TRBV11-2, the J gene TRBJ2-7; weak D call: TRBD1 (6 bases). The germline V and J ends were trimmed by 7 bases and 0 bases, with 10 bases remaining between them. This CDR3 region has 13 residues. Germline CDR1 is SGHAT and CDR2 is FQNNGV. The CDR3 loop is CASTMGASYEQYF. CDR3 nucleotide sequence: TGTGCCAGCACCATGGGGGCCTCCTACGAGCAGTACTTC.

In DNA, the CDR3 is TGTGCCAGCTCAGCAGGACAGAGGATTAGCTCCTACGAGCAGTACTTC. Amino acids: CASSAGQRISSYEQYF. The V and J genes are TRBV18 and TRBJ2-7, with TRBD1 as a possible D gene (6 bases). CDR3 length: 16 amino acids. Germline values: CDR1 KGHSH, CDR2 LQKENI. V was cut by 5 bases and J by 0 bases, with 17 bases left in between.

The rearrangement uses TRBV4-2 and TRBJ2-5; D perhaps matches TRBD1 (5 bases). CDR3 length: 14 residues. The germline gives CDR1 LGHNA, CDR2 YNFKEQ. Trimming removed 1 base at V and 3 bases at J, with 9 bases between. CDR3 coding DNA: TGTGCCAGCAGCCAAGGGACACGGGAAGAGACCCAGTACTTC. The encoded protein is CASSQGTREETQYF.

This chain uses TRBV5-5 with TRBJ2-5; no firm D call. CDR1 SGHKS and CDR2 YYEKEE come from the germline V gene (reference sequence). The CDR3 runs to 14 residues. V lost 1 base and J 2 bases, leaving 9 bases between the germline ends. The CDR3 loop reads CASSLILNQETQYF. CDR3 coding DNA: TGTGCCAGCAGCTTGATACTAAATCAAGAGACCCAGTACTTC.

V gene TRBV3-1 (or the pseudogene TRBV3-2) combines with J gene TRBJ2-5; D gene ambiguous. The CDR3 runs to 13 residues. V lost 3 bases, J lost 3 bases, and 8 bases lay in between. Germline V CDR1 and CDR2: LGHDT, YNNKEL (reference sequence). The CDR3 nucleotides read TGTGCCAGCAGCCACGGCGTAGAAGAGACCCAGTACTTC. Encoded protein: CASSHGVEETQYF.

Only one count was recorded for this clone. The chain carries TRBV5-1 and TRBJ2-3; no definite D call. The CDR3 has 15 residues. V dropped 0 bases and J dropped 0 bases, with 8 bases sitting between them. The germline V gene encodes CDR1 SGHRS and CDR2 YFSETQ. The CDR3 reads CASSLAGTSTDTQYF. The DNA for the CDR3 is TGCGCCAGCAGCTTGGCGGGCACGAGCACAGATACGCAGTATTTT.

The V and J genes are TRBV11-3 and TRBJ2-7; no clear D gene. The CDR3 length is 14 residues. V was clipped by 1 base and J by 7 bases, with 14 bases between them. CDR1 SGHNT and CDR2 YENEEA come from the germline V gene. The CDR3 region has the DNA TGTGCCAGCAGCTTAGCGCCTGGCGCGACTGAGCAGTACTTC. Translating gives CASSLAPGATEQYF.

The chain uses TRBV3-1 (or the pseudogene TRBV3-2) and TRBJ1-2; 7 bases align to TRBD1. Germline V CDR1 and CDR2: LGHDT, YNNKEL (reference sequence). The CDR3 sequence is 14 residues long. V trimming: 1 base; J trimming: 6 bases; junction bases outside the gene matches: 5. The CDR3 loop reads CASSQGIQGDGYTF. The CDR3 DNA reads TGTGCCAGCAGCCAAGGTATCCAGGGGGATGGCTACACCTTC.

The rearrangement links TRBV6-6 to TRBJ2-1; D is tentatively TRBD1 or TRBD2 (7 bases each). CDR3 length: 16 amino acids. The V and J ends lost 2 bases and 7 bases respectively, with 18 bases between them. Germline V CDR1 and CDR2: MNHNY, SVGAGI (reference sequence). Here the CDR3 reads CASSYRGRAGQNEQFF. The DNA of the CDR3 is TGTGCCAGCAGTTACAGGGGGAGGGCGGGACAGAATGAGCAGTTCTTC.

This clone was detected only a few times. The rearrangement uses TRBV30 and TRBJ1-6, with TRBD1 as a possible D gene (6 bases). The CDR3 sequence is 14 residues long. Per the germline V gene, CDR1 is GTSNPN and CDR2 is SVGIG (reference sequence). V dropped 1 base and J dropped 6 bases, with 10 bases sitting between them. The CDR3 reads CAWSDRASNSPLHF. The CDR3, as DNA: TGTGCCTGGAGTGACAGGGCATCTAATTCACCCCTCCACTTT.

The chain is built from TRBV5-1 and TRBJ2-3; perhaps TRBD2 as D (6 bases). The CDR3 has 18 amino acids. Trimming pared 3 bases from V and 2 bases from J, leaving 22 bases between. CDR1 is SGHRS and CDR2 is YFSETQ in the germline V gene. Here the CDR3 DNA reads TGCGCCAGCAGCTACAATACCGTCATGGGAGGCTTCACAGATACGCAGTATTTT. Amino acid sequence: CASSYNTVMGGFTDTQYF.

CDR3 in DNA: TGTGCCAGCACCAATGGGGGAGCTACCTACAATGAGCAGTTCTTC. Translated, it gives CASTNGGATYNEQFF. The rearrangement uses TRBV28 and TRBJ2-1; D may be TRBD1 or TRBD2 (5 bases each). Germline V lookup: CDR1 MDHEN, CDR2 SYDVKM. The CDR3 consists of 15 residues. V lost 7 bases to trimming and J lost 2 bases, with 15 bases between them.

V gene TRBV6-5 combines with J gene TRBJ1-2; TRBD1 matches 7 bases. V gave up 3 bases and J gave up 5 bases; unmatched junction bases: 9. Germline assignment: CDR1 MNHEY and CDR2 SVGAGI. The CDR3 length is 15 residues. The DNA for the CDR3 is TGTGCCAGCAGTTATATGGTGACAGGGAGGTATGGCTACACCTTC. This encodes CASSYMVTGRYGYTF.

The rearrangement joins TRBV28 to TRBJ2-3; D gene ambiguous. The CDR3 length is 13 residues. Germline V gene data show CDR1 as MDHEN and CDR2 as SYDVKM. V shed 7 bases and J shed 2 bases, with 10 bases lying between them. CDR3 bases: TGTGCCAGCAATGGTCCCCCCACAGATACGCAGTATTTT. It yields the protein CASNGPPTDTQYF.

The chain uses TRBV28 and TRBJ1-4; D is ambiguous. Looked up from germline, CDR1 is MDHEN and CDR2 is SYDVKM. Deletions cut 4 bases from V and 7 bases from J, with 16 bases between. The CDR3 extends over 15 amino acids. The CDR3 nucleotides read TGTGCCAGCAGTTCCCAAAGAGGATCTGGTGAAAAACTGTTTTTT. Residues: CASSSQRGSGEKLFF.